The entry below describes one T cell receptor (beta chain). Other DNA sequences from this sample encode an identical CDR3 as well. The treatment is: around 19 received Ad26.COV2.S at low or high dose, single or two shots; 5 received placebo; per-sample allocation not given. The investigators took samples on day 63 after the first vaccine or placebo injection. The sample comes from a study of Ad26.COV2.S vaccination and SARS-CoV-2 variants. Here immunoSEQ multiplex PCR was the method, and the copy in TCRdb shows in-frame clones only, minus some. The repertoire includes about 320,000 clones, about 86% of them detected once, and 1.5% to 2.5% sits in the top ten. This TCR came from a person aged 18-60 years who received the Ad26.COV2.S COVID-19 vaccine or a placebo. This specimen consisted of peripheral blood, obtained in a trial of Ad26.COV2.S vaccine versus placebo.

As DNA, the CDR3 is TGTGCCAGCCGGGGTAGCAATCAGCCCCAGCATTTT. Residues: CASRGSNQPQHF. The genes are TRBV6-5 and TRBJ1-5; the D is unclear. The CDR3 runs to 12 residues. The V gene lost 8 bases and the J gene lost 0 bases, with 5 bases spanning the gap. Germline CDR1 reads MNHEY; CDR2 reads SVGAGI.